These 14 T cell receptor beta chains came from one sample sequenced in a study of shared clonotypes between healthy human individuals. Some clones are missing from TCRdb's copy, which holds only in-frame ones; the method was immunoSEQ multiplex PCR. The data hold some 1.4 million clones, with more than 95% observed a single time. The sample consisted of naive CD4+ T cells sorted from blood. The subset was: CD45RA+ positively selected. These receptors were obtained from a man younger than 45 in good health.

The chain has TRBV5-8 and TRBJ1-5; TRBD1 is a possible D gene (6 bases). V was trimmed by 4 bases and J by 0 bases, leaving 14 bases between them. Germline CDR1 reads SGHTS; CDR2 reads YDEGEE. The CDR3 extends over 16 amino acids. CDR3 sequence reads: CASSQQGPPSNQPQHF. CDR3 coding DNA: TGTGCCAGCAGCCAACAGGGTCCGCCTAGCAATCAGCCCCAGCATTTT.

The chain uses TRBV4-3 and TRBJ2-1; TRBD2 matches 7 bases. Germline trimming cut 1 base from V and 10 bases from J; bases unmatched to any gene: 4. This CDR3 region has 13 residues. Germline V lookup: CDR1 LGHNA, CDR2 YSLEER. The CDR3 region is CASSQGNGREQFF. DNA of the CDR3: TGCGCCAGCAGCCAAGGTAACGGGAGGGAGCAGTTCTTC.

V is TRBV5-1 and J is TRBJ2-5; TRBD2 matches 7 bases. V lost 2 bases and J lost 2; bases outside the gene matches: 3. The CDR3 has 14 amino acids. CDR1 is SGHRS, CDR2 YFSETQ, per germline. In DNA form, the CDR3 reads TGCGCCAGCAGCTTCCTAGCGGCTCAAGAGACCCAGTACTTC. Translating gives CASSFLAAQETQYF.

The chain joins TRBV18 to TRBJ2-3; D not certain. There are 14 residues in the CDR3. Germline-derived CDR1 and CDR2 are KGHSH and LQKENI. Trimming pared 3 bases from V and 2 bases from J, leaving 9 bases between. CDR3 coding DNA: TGTGCCAGCTCACCCTCAAAACTCACAGATACGCAGTATTTT. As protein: CASSPSKLTDTQYF.

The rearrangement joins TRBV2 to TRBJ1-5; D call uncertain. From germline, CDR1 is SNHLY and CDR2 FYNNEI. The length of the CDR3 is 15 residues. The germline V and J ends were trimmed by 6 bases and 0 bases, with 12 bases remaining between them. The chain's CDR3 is CASSESWGSNQPQHF. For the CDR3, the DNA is TGTGCCAGCAGCGAGAGTTGGGGTAGCAATCAGCCCCAGCATTTT.

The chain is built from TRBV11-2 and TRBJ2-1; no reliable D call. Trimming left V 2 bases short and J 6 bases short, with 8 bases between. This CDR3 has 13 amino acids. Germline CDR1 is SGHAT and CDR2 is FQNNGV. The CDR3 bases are TGTGCCAGCAGCTTAATGATCGTCAATGAGCAGTTCTTC. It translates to CASSLMIVNEQFF. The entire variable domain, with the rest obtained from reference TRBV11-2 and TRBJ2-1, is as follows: EAGVAQSPRYKIIEKRQSVAFWCNPISGHATLYWYQQILGQGPKLLIQFQNNGVVDDSQLPKDRFSAERLKGVDSTLKIQPAKLEDSAVYLCASSLMIVNEQFFGPGTRLTVL.

The CDR3 spells CASSLTEYEQFF. The DNA for the CDR3 is TGTGCCAGCAGCTTAACAGAGTATGAGCAGTTCTTC. The chain uses TRBV7-9 and TRBJ2-1, with D unclear. The CDR3 is made up of 12 amino acids. V was cut by 2 bases and J by 8 bases, with 7 bases left in between. Germline V gene lookup returns CDR1 SEHNR and CDR2 FQNEAQ (reference sequence).

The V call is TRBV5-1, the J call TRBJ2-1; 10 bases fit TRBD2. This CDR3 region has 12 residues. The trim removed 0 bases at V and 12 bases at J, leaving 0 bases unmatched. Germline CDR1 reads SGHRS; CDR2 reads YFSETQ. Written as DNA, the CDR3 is TGCGCCAGCAGCTTGGCTAGCGGGGGGCAGTTCTTC. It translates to CASSLASGGQFF.

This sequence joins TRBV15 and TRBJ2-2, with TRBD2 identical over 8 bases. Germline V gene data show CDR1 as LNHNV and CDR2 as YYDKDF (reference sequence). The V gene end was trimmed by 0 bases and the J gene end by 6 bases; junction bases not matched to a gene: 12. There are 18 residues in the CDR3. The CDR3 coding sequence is TGTGCCACCAGCAGAGATTATCGGGGGGGTTTTTCCCCCGGGGAGCTGTTTTTT. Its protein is CATSRDYRGGFSPGELFF.

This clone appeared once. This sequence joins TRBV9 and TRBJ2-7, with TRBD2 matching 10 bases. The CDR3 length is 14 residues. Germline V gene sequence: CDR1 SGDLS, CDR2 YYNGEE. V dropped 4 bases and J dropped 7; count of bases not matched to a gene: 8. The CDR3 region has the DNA TGTGCCAGCAGCACAACGATACTAGCGGGGGAGCAGTACTTC. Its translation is CASSTTILAGEQYF.

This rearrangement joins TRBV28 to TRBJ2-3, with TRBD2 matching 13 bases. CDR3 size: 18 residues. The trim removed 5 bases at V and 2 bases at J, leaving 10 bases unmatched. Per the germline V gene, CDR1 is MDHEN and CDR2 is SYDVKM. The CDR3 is CASSPHSGLAGDTDTQYF. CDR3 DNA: TGTGCCAGCAGTCCGCATTCCGGACTAGCGGGAGACACAGATACGCAGTATTTT. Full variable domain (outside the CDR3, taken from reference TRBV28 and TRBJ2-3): DVKVTQSSRYLVKRTGEKVFLECVQDMDHENMFWYRQDPGLGLRLIYFSYDVKMKEKGDIPEGYSVSREKKERFSLILESASTNQTSMYLCASSPHSGLAGDTDTQYFGPGTRLTVL.

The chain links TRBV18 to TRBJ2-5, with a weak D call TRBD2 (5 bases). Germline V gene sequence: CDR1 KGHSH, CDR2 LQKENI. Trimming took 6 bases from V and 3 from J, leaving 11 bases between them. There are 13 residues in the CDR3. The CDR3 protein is CASSPSPKETQYF. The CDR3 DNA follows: TGTGCCAGCTCTCCTAGCCCTAAAGAGACCCAGTACTTC.

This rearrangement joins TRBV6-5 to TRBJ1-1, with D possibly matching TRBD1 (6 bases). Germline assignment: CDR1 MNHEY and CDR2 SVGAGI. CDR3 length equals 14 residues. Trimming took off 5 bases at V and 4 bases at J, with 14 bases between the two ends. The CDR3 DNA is TGTGCCAGCAGTCGGCAGGGGTTGGGCACTGAAGCTTTCTTT. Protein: CASSRQGLGTEAFF.

The CDR3 here is CASSRSGDRTYEQYF. The CDR3 DNA reads TGTGCCAGCAGCCGCTCAGGGGACAGGACCTACGAGCAGTACTTC. J is TRBJ2-7 and V is TRBV7-3; TRBD1 matches 8 bases. With 5 bases clipped from V and 2 bases from J, the junction kept 8 bases outside the gene matches. The V gene's germline CDR1 is SGHTA and CDR2 FQGTGA. This CDR3 has 15 residues. The entire variable domain, with the rest obtained from reference TRBV7-3 and TRBJ2-7, is as follows: GAGVSQTPSNKVTEKGKYVELRCDPISGHTALYWYRQSLGQGPEFLIYFQGTGAADDSGLPNDRFFAVRPEGSVSTLKIQRTERGDSAVYLCASSRSGDRTYEQYFGPGTRLTVT.